Listed here are 3 T cell receptor beta chains from one sample, sequenced in a study of blood T cell repertoires in COVID-19. Clones were read by immunoSEQ multiplex PCR, and TCRdb kept only the in-frame ones, dropping some. Among about 190,000 clones, roughly nine tenths were seen once, and the ten largest hold around 1.1%. Sequenced: peripheral blood. These receptors all stem from a young man with acute or convalescent COVID-19.

This chain links TRBV20-1 with TRBJ2-1; D gene uncertain. The germline V gene has CDR1 DFQATT and CDR2 SNEGSKA (reference sequence). Trimming took off 3 bases at V and 3 bases at J, with 6 bases between the two ends. The CDR3 sequence is 12 residues long. For the CDR3, the DNA is TGCAGTGCTAGTTCTAGCTACAATGAGCAGTTCTTC. Amino acid sequence: CSASSSYNEQFF.

J is TRBJ1-5 and V is TRBV18; 8 bases align to TRBD1. The ends lost 8 bases at V and 5 bases at J; junction bases unmatched: 5. The germline gives CDR1 KGHSH, CDR2 LQKENI. CDR3 length: 13 residues. Here the CDR3 DNA reads TGTGCCAGCCGACAGGGGTTCGATCAGCCCCAGCATTTT. Translation: CASRQGFDQPQHF.

The chain is built from TRBV19 and TRBJ2-7; 7 nucleotides agree with TRBD1. V was pared by 6 bases and J by 3 bases, with 17 bases of the junction left unmatched. The germline V gene has CDR1 LNHDA and CDR2 SQIVND (reference sequence). The CDR3 loop spans 17 amino acids. The CDR3: CASRTTSNHRGYYEQYF. CDR3 DNA sequence: TGTGCCAGTAGAACTACTTCCAACCACAGGGGATACTACGAGCAGTACTTC.